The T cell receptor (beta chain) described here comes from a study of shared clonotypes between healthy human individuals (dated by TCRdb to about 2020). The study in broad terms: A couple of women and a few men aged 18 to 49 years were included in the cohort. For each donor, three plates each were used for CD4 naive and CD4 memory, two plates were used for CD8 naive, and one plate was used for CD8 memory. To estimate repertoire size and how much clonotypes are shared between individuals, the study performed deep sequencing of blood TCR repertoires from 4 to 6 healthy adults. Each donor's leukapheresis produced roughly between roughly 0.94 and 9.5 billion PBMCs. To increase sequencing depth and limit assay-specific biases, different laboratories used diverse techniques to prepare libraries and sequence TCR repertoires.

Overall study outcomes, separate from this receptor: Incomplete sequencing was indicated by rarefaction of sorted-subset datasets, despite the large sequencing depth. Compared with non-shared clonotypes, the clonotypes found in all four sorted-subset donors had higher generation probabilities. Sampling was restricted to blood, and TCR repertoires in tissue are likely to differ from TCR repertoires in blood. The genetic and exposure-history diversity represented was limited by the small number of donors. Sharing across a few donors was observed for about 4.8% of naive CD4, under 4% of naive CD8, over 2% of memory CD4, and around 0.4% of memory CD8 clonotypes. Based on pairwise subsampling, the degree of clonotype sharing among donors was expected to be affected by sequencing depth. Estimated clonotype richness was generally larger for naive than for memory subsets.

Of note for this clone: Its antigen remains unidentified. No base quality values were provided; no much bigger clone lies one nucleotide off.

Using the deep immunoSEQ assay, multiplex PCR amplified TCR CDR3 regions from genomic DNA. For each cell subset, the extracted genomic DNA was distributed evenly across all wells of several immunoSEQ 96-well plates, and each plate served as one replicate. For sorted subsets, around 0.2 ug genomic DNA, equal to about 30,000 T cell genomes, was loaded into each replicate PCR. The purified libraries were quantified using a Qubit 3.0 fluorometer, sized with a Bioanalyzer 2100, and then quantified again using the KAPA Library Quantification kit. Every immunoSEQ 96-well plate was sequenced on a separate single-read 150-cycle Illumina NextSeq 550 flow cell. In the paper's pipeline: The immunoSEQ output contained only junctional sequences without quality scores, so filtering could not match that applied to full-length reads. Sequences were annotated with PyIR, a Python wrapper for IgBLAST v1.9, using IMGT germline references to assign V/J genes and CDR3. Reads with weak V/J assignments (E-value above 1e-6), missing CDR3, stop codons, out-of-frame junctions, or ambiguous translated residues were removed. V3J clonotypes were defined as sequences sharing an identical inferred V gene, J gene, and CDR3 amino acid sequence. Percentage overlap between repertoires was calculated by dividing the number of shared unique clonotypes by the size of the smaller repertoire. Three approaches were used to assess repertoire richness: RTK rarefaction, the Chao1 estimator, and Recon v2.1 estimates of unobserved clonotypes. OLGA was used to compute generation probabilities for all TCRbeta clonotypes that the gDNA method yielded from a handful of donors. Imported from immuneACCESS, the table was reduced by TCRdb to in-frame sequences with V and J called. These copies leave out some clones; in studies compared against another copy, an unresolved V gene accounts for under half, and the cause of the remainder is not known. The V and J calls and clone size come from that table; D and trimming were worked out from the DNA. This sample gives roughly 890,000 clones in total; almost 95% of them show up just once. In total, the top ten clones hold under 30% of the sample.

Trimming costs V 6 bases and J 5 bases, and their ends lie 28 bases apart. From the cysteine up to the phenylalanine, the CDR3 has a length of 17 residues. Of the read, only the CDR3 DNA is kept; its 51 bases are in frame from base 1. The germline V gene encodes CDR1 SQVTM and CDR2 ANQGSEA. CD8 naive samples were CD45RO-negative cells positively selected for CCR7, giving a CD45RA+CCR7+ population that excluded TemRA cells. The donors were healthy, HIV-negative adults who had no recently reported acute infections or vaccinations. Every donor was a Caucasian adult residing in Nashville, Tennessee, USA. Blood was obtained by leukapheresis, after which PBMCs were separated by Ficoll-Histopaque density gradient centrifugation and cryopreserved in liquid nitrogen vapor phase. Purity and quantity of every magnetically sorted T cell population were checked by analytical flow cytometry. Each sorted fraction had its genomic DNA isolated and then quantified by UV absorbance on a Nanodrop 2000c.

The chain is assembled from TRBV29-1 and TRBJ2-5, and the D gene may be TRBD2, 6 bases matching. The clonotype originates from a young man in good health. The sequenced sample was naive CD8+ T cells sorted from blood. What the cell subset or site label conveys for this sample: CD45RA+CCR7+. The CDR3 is CSVLAIVGTSIGETQYF. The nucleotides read TGCAGCGTCCTGGCGATCGTTGGGACTTCCATCGGGGAGACCCAGTACTTC. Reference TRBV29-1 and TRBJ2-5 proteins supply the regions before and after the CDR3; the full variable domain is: SAVISQKPSRDICQRGTSLTIQCQVDSQVTMMFWYRQQPGQSLTLIATANQGSEATYESGFVIDKFPISRPNLTFSTLTVSNMSPEDSSIYLCSVLAIVGTSIGETQYFGPGTRLLVL.